The rows below give T cell receptor beta chains drawn from one sample of a study of shared clonotypes between healthy human individuals. Repertoires were generated with immunoSEQ multiplex PCR, while TCRdb's copy carries only in-frame clones and drops some. The data show millions of clones, roughly 95% seen once. Sequencing used naive CD8+ T cells sorted from blood. Receptors were obtained from a man aged 18 to 30 in good health. CDR3s include the opening cysteine and the closing phenylalanine or tryptophan. The order of the fields is D gene, clone size, J gene, V gene, CDR3 protein, CDR3 DNA. D genes are given only for firm matches. Not every row has a clone size; where given, it reads once, few, many or a size class.

d_gene: .; abundance: .; j_gene: TRBJ2-2; v_gene: TRBV30; CDR3aa: CAWSEGSWELFF; CDR3nt: TGTGCCTGGAGTGAGGGTAGTTGGGAGCTGTTTTTT
d_gene: .; abundance: .; j_gene: TRBJ2-1; v_gene: TRBV9; CDR3aa: CASSVGPEQGSYNEQFF; CDR3nt: TGTGCCAGCAGCGTAGGCCCTGAGCAGGGGTCCTACAATGAGCAGTTCTTC
d_gene: .; abundance: once; j_gene: TRBJ2-7; v_gene: TRBV19; CDR3aa: CASSIDRESKFYEQYF; CDR3nt: TGTGCCAGTAGTATCGACCGAGAGAGTAAATTTTACGAGCAGTACTTC
d_gene: .; abundance: few; j_gene: TRBJ1-4; v_gene: TRBV5-1; CDR3aa: CASSLDRPNEKLFF; CDR3nt: TGCGCCAGCAGCTTGGACAGGCCGAATGAAAAACTGTTTTTT
d_gene: .; abundance: .; j_gene: TRBJ1-1; v_gene: TRBV2; CDR3aa: CASRTGPVPSGQSEAFF; CDR3nt: TGTGCCAGCAGGACTGGACCGGTTCCCTCAGGGCAGTCCGAAGCTTTCTTT
d_gene: .; abundance: few; j_gene: TRBJ2-2; v_gene: TRBV5-4; CDR3aa: CASSLKGLAFSTGELFF; CDR3nt: TGTGCCAGCAGCCTGAAGGGGCTAGCTTTTAGCACCGGGGAGCTGTTTTTT
d_gene: .; abundance: .; j_gene: TRBJ2-7; v_gene: TRBV30; CDR3aa: CAFGAYEQYF; CDR3nt: TGTGCCTTCGGGGCTTACGAGCAGTACTTC
d_gene: TRBD2; abundance: .; j_gene: TRBJ2-2; v_gene: TRBV2; CDR3aa: CATASGGAGELFF; CDR3nt: TGTGCCACCGCTAGCGGGGGGGCCGGGGAGCTGTTTTTT
d_gene: .; abundance: .; j_gene: TRBJ2-7; v_gene: TRBV11-2; CDR3aa: CASSLVWGLQDEQYF; CDR3nt: TGTGCCAGCAGCTTAGTCTGGGGGCTTCAGGACGAGCAGTACTTC
d_gene: TRBD1; abundance: .; j_gene: TRBJ1-3; v_gene: TRBV30; CDR3aa: CAWSHRDRVLSGLSGNTIYF; CDR3nt: TGTGCCTGGAGTCACCGGGACAGGGTGTTGTCTGGCCTCTCTGGAAACACCATATATTTT
d_gene: TRBD1; abundance: .; j_gene: TRBJ1-2; v_gene: TRBV27; CDR3aa: CASSFIGQGKIYGYTF; CDR3nt: TGTGCCAGCAGTTTTATAGGACAGGGGAAGATCTATGGCTACACCTTC
d_gene: .; abundance: .; j_gene: TRBJ2-1; v_gene: TRBV7-9; CDR3aa: CASSSNRQIRDEQFF; CDR3nt: TGTGCCAGCAGCTCGAACCGGCAGATAAGGGATGAGCAGTTCTTC
d_gene: TRBD1; abundance: .; j_gene: TRBJ1-2; v_gene: TRBV6-1; CDR3aa: CASSPTGNYGYTF; CDR3nt: TGTGCCAGCAGCCCGACAGGGAACTATGGCTACACCTTC
d_gene: TRBD2; abundance: .; j_gene: TRBJ2-7; v_gene: TRBV4-1; CDR3aa: CASSLRLAGTYEQYF; CDR3nt: TGCGCCAGCAGCCTCCGACTAGCGGGAACCTACGAGCAGTACTTC
d_gene: .; abundance: .; j_gene: TRBJ2-1; v_gene: TRBV9; CDR3aa: CASSAGNNEQFF; CDR3nt: TGTGCCAGCAGCGCAGGAAACAATGAGCAGTTCTTC
d_gene: .; abundance: .; j_gene: TRBJ2-2; v_gene: TRBV5-6; CDR3aa: CASTLGGYRELFF; CDR3nt: TGTGCCAGCACCCTTGGTGGGTATCGGGAGCTGTTTTTT
d_gene: .; abundance: once; j_gene: TRBJ2-7; v_gene: TRBV28; CDR3aa: CASSFQTYEQYF; CDR3nt: TGTGCCAGCAGTTTTCAGACCTACGAGCAGTACTTC
d_gene: .; abundance: once; j_gene: TRBJ2-5; v_gene: TRBV15; CDR3aa: CATSREGTGSQETQYF; CDR3nt: TGTGCCACCAGCAGAGAGGGGACCGGGTCCCAAGAGACCCAGTACTTC
d_gene: .; abundance: once; j_gene: TRBJ2-7; v_gene: TRBV5-1; CDR3aa: CASSLGAHGSYEQYF; CDR3nt: TGCGCCAGCAGCTTGGGGGCCCATGGCTCCTACGAGCAGTACTTC
d_gene: .; abundance: once; j_gene: TRBJ1-1; v_gene: TRBV10-2; CDR3aa: CATIQGGGYTEAFF; CDR3nt: TGCGCCACGATACAGGGAGGGGGATACACTGAAGCTTTCTTT
d_gene: .; abundance: .; j_gene: TRBJ2-2; v_gene: TRBV5-1; CDR3aa: CASSPLGQVAAGELFF; CDR3nt: TGCGCCAGCAGCCCGCTTGGGCAGGTCGCGGCCGGGGAGCTGTTTTTT
d_gene: .; abundance: .; j_gene: TRBJ2-1; v_gene: TRBV9; CDR3aa: CASSGARNGSSYNEQFF; CDR3nt: TGTGCCAGCAGCGGAGCTCGAAATGGGAGCTCCTACAATGAGCAGTTCTTC
d_gene: .; abundance: .; j_gene: TRBJ1-5; v_gene: TRBV7-9; CDR3aa: CASSLIGGSNQPQHF; CDR3nt: TGTGCCAGCAGCTTAATCGGGGGGAGCAATCAGCCCCAGCATTTT
d_gene: TRBD1; abundance: once; j_gene: TRBJ2-1; v_gene: TRBV7-6; CDR3aa: CASSLVDRGNEQFF; CDR3nt: TGTGCCAGCAGCTTAGTGGACAGGGGTAATGAGCAGTTCTTC
d_gene: TRBD1; abundance: .; j_gene: TRBJ1-6; v_gene: TRBV10-3; CDR3aa: CAISGGTENSPLHF; CDR3nt: TGTGCCATCAGTGGGGGGACAGAGAATTCACCCCTCCACTTT
d_gene: .; abundance: .; j_gene: TRBJ2-1; v_gene: TRBV19; CDR3aa: CASTKMAGISYNEQFF; CDR3nt: TGTGCCAGTACAAAAATGGCCGGGATCTCCTACAATGAGCAGTTCTTC
d_gene: .; abundance: .; j_gene: TRBJ2-2; v_gene: TRBV7-9; CDR3aa: CASSLVGGNTGELFF; CDR3nt: TGTGCCAGCAGTTTAGTAGGGGGGAACACCGGGGAGCTGTTTTTT
d_gene: .; abundance: .; j_gene: TRBJ2-7; v_gene: TRBV28; CDR3aa: CASSLRQTRSYEQYF; CDR3nt: TGTGCCAGCAGTTTGCGGCAGACGAGATCCTACGAGCAGTACTTC
d_gene: .; abundance: .; j_gene: TRBJ2-7; v_gene: TRBV7-6; CDR3aa: CASSLLGNSYEQYF; CDR3nt: TGTGCCAGCAGCCTTCTGGGGAACTCCTACGAGCAGTACTTC
d_gene: .; abundance: once; j_gene: TRBJ2-7; v_gene: TRBV7-6; CDR3aa: CASSLGKQGLGYEQYF; CDR3nt: TGTGCCAGCAGCTTAGGAAAACAGGGTCTTGGTTACGAGCAGTACTTC
d_gene: TRBD1; abundance: .; j_gene: TRBJ1-5; v_gene: TRBV2; CDR3aa: CASSYRGLGQPQHF; CDR3nt: TGTGCCAGCAGCTACAGGGGGCTTGGACAGCCCCAGCATTTT
d_gene: .; abundance: .; j_gene: TRBJ2-7; v_gene: TRBV2; CDR3aa: CASSDPGTDPYEQYF; CDR3nt: TGTGCCAGCAGCGATCCCGGGACTGATCCCTACGAGCAGTACTTC
d_gene: .; abundance: .; j_gene: TRBJ1-4; v_gene: TRBV27; CDR3aa: CASSSQGQEKLFF; CDR3nt: TGTGCCAGCAGTTCTCAGGGGCAGGAAAAACTGTTTTTT
d_gene: .; abundance: .; j_gene: TRBJ2-3; v_gene: TRBV11-2; CDR3aa: CASSLEVGAWADTQYF; CDR3nt: TGTGCCAGCAGCTTAGAGGTAGGGGCTTGGGCAGATACGCAGTATTTT
d_gene: .; abundance: .; j_gene: TRBJ1-4; v_gene: TRBV4-1; CDR3aa: CASSQLDSNEKLFF; CDR3nt: TGCGCCAGCAGCCAATTGGACAGTAATGAAAAACTGTTTTTT
d_gene: .; abundance: few; j_gene: TRBJ2-7; v_gene: TRBV13; CDR3aa: CASSDGSSYEQYF; CDR3nt: TGTGCCAGCAGCGACGGGAGCTCCTACGAGCAGTACTTC
d_gene: .; abundance: .; j_gene: TRBJ2-1; v_gene: TRBV2; CDR3aa: CASSVGDYNEQFF; CDR3nt: TGTGCCAGCTCCGTGGGGGACTACAATGAGCAGTTCTTC
d_gene: .; abundance: .; j_gene: TRBJ1-4; v_gene: TRBV7-7; CDR3aa: CASSPQPAQVFEKLFF; CDR3nt: TGTGCTAGCAGCCCACAACCCGCACAGGTTTTTGAAAAACTGTTTTTT
d_gene: .; abundance: .; j_gene: TRBJ1-1; v_gene: TRBV6-5; CDR3aa: CASGISGGTEAFF; CDR3nt: TGTGCCAGCGGGATTTCAGGAGGCACTGAAGCTTTCTTT
d_gene: TRBD2; abundance: .; j_gene: TRBJ2-1; v_gene: TRBV10-2; CDR3aa: CASSSGGAYNEQFF; CDR3nt: TGCGCCAGCTCTAGCGGGGGGGCCTACAATGAGCAGTTCTTC